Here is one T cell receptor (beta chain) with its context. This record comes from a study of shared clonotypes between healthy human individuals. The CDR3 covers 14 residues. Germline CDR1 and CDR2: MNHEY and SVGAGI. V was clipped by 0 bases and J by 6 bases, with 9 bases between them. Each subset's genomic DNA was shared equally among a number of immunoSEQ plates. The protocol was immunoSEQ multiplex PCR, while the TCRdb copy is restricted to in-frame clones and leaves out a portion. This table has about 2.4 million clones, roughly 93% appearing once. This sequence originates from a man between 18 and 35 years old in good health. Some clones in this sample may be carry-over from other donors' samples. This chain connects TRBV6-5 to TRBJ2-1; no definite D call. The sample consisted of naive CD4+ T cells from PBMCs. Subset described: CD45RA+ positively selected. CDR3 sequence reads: CASSYSIGRNEQFF. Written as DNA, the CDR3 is TGTGCCAGCAGTTACTCGATTGGGCGCAATGAGCAGTTCTTC.